Here is one T cell receptor (beta chain) with its context. The antigen is unknown. Libraries were prepared by immunoSEQ multiplex PCR; TCRdb keeps only in-frame clonotypes and omits some of them. Of about 80,000 clones in the sample, 75% to 90% were seen once. This entry belongs to a study of T cell responses to AZD1222 COVID-19 vaccine. The V end was cut by 0 bases, the J end by 7 bases, with 13 bases between. The CDR3 has 15 residues. The germline V gene encodes CDR1 KGHSH and CDR2 LQKENI. General observations from the study: Donor demographics were predominantly white British with a female majority; clonal diversity may be underestimated. Only a handful of individuals given AZD1222 were seropositive at baseline. After two AZD1222 doses, spike-specific TCR breadth and depth rose versus day 0.

Combined were second doses at about 4 or about 12 weeks. The receptor was derived from an adult who received the AZD1222 COVID-19 vaccine. Sequenced here: peripheral blood, sampled 28 days after the second AZD1222 dose. The rearrangement uses TRBV18 and TRBJ1-5; tentatively, D is TRBD1 (5 bases). CDR3 bases: TGTGCCAGCTCACCACCGGTGGGGGGGGGACAGCCCCAGCATTTT. Translation: CASSPPVGGGQPQHF. Full variable domain (remainder filled in from reference TRBV18 and TRBJ1-5): NAGVMQNPRHLVRRRGQEARLRCSPMKGHSHVYWYRQLPEEGLKFMVYLQKENIIDESGMPKERFSAEFPKEGPSILRIQQVVRGDSAAYFCASSPPVGGGQPQHFGDGTRLSIL.